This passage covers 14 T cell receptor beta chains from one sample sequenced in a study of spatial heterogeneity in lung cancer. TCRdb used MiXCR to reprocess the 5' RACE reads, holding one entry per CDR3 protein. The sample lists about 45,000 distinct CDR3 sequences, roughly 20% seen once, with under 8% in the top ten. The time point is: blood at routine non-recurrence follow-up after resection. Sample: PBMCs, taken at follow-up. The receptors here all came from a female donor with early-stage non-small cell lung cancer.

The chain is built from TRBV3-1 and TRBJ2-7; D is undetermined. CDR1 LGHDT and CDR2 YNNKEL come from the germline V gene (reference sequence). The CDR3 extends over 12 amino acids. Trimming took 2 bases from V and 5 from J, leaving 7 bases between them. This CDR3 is CASSQSNNEQYF. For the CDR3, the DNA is TGTGCCAGCAGCCAATCGAACAACGAGCAGTACTTC.

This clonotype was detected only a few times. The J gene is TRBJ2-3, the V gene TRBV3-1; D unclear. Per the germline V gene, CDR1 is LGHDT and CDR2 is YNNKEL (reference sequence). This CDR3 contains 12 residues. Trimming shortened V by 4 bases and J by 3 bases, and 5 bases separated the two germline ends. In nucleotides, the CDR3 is TGTGCCAGCAGCCCCGGAACAGATACGCAGTATTTT. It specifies CASSPGTDTQYF.

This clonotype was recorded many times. DNA for the CDR3: TGTGCCAGCAGCTTAAGTCTGGCAGGTGGTAAATCTTTCTTT. This translates into CASSLSLAGGKSFF. The chain is built from TRBV7-9 and TRBJ1-1; no reliable D call. The CDR3 has 14 residues. Germline lookup yields CDR1 SEHNR and CDR2 FQNEAQ (reference sequence). Trimming cost V 2 bases and J 12 bases, with 19 bases left between them.

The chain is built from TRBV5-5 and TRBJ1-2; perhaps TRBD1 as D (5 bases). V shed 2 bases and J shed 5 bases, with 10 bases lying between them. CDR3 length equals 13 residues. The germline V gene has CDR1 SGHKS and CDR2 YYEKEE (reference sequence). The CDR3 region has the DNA TGTGCCAGCAGCTTCCAGGGAGGATATGGCTACACCTTC. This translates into CASSFQGGYGYTF.

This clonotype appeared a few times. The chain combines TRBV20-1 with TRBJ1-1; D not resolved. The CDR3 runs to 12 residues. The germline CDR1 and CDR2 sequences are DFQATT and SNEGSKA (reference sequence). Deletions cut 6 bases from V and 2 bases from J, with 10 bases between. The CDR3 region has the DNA TGCAGTGCGTCCAGGCACAACACTGAAGCTTTCTTT. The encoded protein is CSASRHNTEAFF.

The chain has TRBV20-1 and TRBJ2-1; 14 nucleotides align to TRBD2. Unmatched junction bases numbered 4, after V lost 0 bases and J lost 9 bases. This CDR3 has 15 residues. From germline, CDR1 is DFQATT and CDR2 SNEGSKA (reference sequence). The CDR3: CSARETSGRAREQFF. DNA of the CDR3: TGCAGTGCTAGAGAGACTAGCGGGAGGGCCCGTGAGCAGTTCTTC.

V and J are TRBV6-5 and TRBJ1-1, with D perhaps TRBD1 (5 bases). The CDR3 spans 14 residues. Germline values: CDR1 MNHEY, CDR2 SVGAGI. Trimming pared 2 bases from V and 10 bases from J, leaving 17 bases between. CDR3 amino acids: CASSYGGSLLGAFF. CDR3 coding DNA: TGTGCCAGCAGTTACGGGGGTTCCCTTTTAGGAGCTTTCTTT.

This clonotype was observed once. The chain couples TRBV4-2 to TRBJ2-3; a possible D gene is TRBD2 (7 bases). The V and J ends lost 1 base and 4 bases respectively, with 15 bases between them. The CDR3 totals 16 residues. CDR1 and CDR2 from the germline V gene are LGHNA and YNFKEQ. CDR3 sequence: CASSQVLVGGPDTQYF. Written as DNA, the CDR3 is TGTGCCAGCAGCCAAGTTTTGGTGGGGGGGCCAGATACGCAGTATTTT.

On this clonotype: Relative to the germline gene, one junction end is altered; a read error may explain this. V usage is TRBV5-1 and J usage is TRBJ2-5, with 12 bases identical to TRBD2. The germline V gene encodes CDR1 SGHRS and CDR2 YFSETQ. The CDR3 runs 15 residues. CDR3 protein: CASSMTSGGQGTQYF. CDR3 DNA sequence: TGCGCCAGCAGCATGACTAGCGGGGGTCAAGGGACCCAGTACTTC.

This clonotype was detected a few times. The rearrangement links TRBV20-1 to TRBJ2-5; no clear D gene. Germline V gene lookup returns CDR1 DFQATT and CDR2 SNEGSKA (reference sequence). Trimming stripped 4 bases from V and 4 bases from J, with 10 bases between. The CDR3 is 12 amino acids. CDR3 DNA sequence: TGCAGTGCTATTGGTTCCCGAGAGACCCAGTACTTC. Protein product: CSAIGSRETQYF.

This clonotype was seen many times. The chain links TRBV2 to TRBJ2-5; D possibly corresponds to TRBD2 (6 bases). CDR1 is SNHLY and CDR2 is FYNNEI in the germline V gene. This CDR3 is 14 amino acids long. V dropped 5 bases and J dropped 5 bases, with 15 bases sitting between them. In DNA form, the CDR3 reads TGTGCCAGCAGTCAGGAGGGGCTTCGGGAGACCCAGTACTTC. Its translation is CASSQEGLRETQYF.

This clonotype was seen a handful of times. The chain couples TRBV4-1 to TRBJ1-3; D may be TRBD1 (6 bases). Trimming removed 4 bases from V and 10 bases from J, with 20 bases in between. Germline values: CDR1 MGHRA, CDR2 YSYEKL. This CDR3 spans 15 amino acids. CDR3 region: CASSPARGRQGTIYF. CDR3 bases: TGCGCCAGCAGCCCGGCCAGGGGACGCCAAGGGACCATATATTTT.

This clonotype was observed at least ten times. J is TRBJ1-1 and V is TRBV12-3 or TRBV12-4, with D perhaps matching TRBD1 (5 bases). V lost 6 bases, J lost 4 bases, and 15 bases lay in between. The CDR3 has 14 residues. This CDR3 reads CASSSPRQPTEAFF. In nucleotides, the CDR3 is TGTGCCAGCAGCAGCCCTAGACAGCCCACTGAAGCTTTCTTT.

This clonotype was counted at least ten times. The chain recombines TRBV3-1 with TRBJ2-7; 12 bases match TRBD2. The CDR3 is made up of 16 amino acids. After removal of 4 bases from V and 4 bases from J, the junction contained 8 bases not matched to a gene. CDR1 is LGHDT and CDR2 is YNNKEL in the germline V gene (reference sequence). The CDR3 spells CASSRVTSGSMYEQYF. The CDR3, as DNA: TGTGCCAGCAGCCGCGTGACTAGCGGGAGTATGTACGAGCAGTACTTC.